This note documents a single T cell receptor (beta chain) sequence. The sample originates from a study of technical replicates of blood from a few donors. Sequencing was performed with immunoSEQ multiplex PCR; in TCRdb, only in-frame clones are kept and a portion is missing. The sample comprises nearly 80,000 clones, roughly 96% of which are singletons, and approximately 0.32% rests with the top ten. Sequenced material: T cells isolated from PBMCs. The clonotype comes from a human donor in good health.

This chain's CDR3 is CAISGNREYNEQFF. DNA for the CDR3: TGTGCCATCAGTGGGAATAGGGAGTACAATGAGCAGTTCTTC. The chain joins TRBV10-3 to TRBJ2-1; tentative D call: TRBD2 (5 bases). V lost 4 bases and J 4 bases, leaving 11 bases between the germline ends. Germline V gives CDR1 ENHRY, CDR2 SYGVKD. The CDR3 covers 14 residues.